Below, 29 T cell receptor beta chains from the same sample are listed, as sequenced in a study of radiotherapy plus CTLA-4 blockade in lung cancer. TCRdb's table, derived via immunoSEQ multiplex PCR, lists solely in-frame clones and lacks some. The sample lists 40,000 or so clones; roughly 85% were seen once. The specimen comprised peripheral blood, sampled from a patient treated with radiotherapy plus ipilimumab. These receptor sequences come from a human donor with non-small cell lung cancer whose response to radiotherapy plus ipilimumab could not be evaluated.

The rearrangement uses TRBV19 and TRBJ2-2; 8 positions agree with TRBD1. Germline-derived CDR1 and CDR2 are LNHDA and SQIVND (reference sequence). Trimming removed 9 bases from V and 5 bases from J; junction bases left unmatched: 8. This CDR3 contains 14 residues. Here the CDR3 DNA reads TGTGCCAGCGGGAACAGGGGGGCTACCGGGGAGCTGTTTTTT. Amino acids: CASGNRGATGELFF.

The rearrangement joins TRBV5-5 to TRBJ2-2; tentative D call: TRBD1 (5 bases). Germline V gene data show CDR1 as SGHKS and CDR2 as YYEKEE (reference sequence). Trimming shortened V by 4 bases and J by 4 bases, and 17 bases separated the two germline ends. There are 16 residues in the CDR3. The CDR3 region has the DNA TGTGCCAGCAGCCAGGACACTCTTAGGGGCACCGGGGAGCTGTTTTTT. This translates into CASSQDTLRGTGELFF.

The rearrangement uses TRBV7-9 and TRBJ2-5, with 8 bases that match TRBD1. This CDR3 has 15 amino acids. Germline loops: CDR1 SEHNR, CDR2 FQNEAQ (reference sequence). The trim removed 5 bases at V and 1 base at J, leaving 6 bases unmatched. CDR3 nucleotides: TGTGCCAGCAGCAGATTCGACAGGGGCCAAGAGACCCAGTACTTC. Residues: CASSRFDRGQETQYF.

This clone occurred a few times. V is TRBV15 and J is TRBJ2-7; TRBD2 matches at 7 bases. There are 14 residues in the CDR3. Germline lookup yields CDR1 LNHNV and CDR2 YYDKDF (reference sequence). V was clipped by 0 bases and J by 2 bases; unmatched bases: 1. The CDR3 spells CATSREAGAYEQYF. The CDR3, as DNA: TGTGCCACCAGCAGAGAGGCGGGGGCCTACGAGCAGTACTTC.

V usage is TRBV11-3 and J usage is TRBJ2-7; the D gene is possibly TRBD1 (5 bases). Trimming stripped 0 bases from V and 5 bases from J, with 8 bases between. The germline CDR1 and CDR2 sequences are SGHNT and YENEEA. This CDR3 contains 13 residues. CDR3: CASSLDRGDEQYF. In DNA, the CDR3 is TGTGCCAGCAGCTTAGATAGGGGCGACGAGCAGTACTTC.

The chain uses TRBV10-3 and TRBJ2-1, with a possible D match to TRBD2 (8 bases). This CDR3 is built from 15 residues. Germline CDR1 ENHRY, CDR2 SYGVKD. Deletions cut 8 bases from V and 6 bases from J, with 20 bases between. The CDR3 sequence is CAIGTGAAGGNEQFF. The CDR3 coding sequence is TGTGCCATCGGTACAGGGGCCGCGGGGGGCAATGAGCAGTTCTTC.

This clone was counted a single time. The CDR3 DNA reads as TGTGCCAGCACGACAGGTCTCTATGGCTACACCTTC. Protein: CASTTGLYGYTF. V is TRBV2 and J is TRBJ1-2; possible D gene TRBD1, 6 bases. This CDR3 comprises 12 residues. CDR1 and CDR2 from the germline V gene are SNHLY and FYNNEI. With 7 bases removed from V and 4 bases from J, the gap between germline ends came to 10 bases.

V usage is TRBV5-1 and J usage is TRBJ1-1; tentative D call: TRBD1 (5 bases). The CDR3 totals 14 residues. V lost 4 bases to trimming and J lost 4 bases, with 14 bases between them. Germline V gives CDR1 SGHRS, CDR2 YFSETQ. The chain's CDR3 is CASSRLGGGTEAFF. In DNA form, the CDR3 reads TGCGCCAGCAGCCGTCTTGGGGGAGGCACTGAAGCTTTCTTT.

This clone appeared a single time. The genes are TRBV6-1 and TRBJ2-3; 7 bases fit TRBD1. V shed 4 bases and J 5 bases; nucleotides not matched to a gene: 9. This CDR3 region has 15 residues. CDR1 and CDR2 (germline): MNHNS, SASEGT. CDR3 DNA: TGTGCCAGCAGTGGAAGACGACAGGGAGAAGATACGCAGTATTTT. Translating it yields CASSGRRQGEDTQYF.

This clone was counted only a few times. This rearrangement joins TRBV18 to TRBJ2-5; D not certain. The CDR3 extends over 13 amino acids. Trimming removed 3 bases at V and 2 bases at J, with 7 bases between. Per the germline V gene, CDR1 is KGHSH and CDR2 is LQKENI. As DNA, the CDR3 is TGTGCCAGCTCACCGCTAACTCAAGAGACCCAGTACTTC. It specifies CASSPLTQETQYF.

V and J are TRBV5-1 and TRBJ2-5; 8 positions agree with TRBD1. The CDR3 totals 14 residues. Trimming at V came to 0 bases and at J to 5 bases, leaving 3 bases not matched to a gene. Looked up from germline, CDR1 is SGHRS and CDR2 is YFSETQ. This CDR3 reads CASSLGQGSETQYF. The CDR3 DNA reads as TGCGCCAGCAGCTTGGGACAGGGGTCGGAGACCCAGTACTTC.

The chain employs TRBV21-1 and TRBJ2-3; TRBD2, the D gene given by the table, was not confirmed from the DNA. TRBV21-1 is a pseudogene. The CDR3 runs to 16 residues. This CDR3 reads CASRSGTSPIRDTQYF. In nucleotides, the CDR3 is TGTGCCAGCAGGTCCGGGACTAGCCCCATTAGAGATACGCAGTATTTT.

The genes are TRBV19 and TRBJ2-3; TRBD1 might be the D (5 bases). V lost 6 bases and J 2 bases, leaving 12 bases between the germline ends. This CDR3 has 14 amino acids. The germline gives CDR1 LNHDA, CDR2 SQIVND (reference sequence). The CDR3: CASRSAGITDTQYF. CDR3 coding DNA: TGTGCCAGTAGAAGCGCAGGGATCACAGATACGCAGTATTTT.

The chain carries TRBV6-1 and TRBJ1-1, with unresolved D. Trimming cost V 4 bases and J 0 bases, with 15 bases left between them. Germline V gene sequence: CDR1 MNHNS, CDR2 SASEGT. The CDR3 has 16 amino acids. This CDR3 is CASSAPSIPMNTEAFF. Written as DNA, the CDR3 is TGTGCCAGCAGTGCCCCCAGTATTCCCATGAACACTGAAGCTTTCTTT.

Only one count was recorded for this clone. J is TRBJ2-3 and V is TRBV28; 12 bases map to TRBD2. V lost 3 bases and J lost 3; bases outside the gene matches: 7. CDR3 length equals 17 residues. Germline lookup yields CDR1 MDHEN and CDR2 SYDVKM. This CDR3 is CASSFSSGRARTDTQYF. As DNA, the CDR3 is TGTGCCAGCAGTTTTTCTAGCGGGAGGGCCCGTACAGATACGCAGTATTTT.

The chain couples TRBV4-2 to TRBJ2-5; 16 bases align to TRBD2. The CDR3 runs to 19 residues. Germline CDR1 LGHNA, CDR2 YNFKEQ. Trimming took 3 bases from V and 3 from J; bases not matched to a gene: 10. CDR3 coding DNA: TGTGCCAGCAGCCAGATGGCGCCGGGGACTAGCGGGGGGGAAGAGACCCAGTACTTC. Translated, it gives CASSQMAPGTSGGEETQYF.

V and J are TRBV28 and TRBJ2-5; D is perhaps TRBD2 (6 bases). The J call is doubtful: the DNA matches TRBJ2-7 better. The V gene's germline CDR1 is MDHEN and CDR2 SYDVKM. This CDR3 region has 13 residues. The CDR3 here is CASGGSGSYEQYF. The CDR3 coding sequence is TGTGCCAGCGGAGGTAGCGGCTCCTACGAGCAGTACTTC.

V gene TRBV11-2 combines with J gene TRBJ2-3; D is possibly TRBD2 (6 bases). The CDR3 length is 16 residues. Trimming left V 1 base short and J 6 bases short, with 17 bases between. Germline-derived CDR1 and CDR2 are SGHAT and FQNNGV. CDR3 DNA sequence: TGTGCCAGCAGCTTAGGGTCGGTGGGGGGTGGGGATACGCAGTATTTT. Its translation is CASSLGSVGGGDTQYF.

J is TRBJ2-7 and V is TRBV6-5; possibly TRBD2 for D (5 bases). Looked up from germline, CDR1 is MNHEY and CDR2 is SVGAGI. Trimming removed 2 bases at V and 6 bases at J, with 8 bases between. The CDR3 spans 12 residues. The CDR3 here is CASSYGGREQYF. CDR3 DNA sequence: TGTGCCAGCAGTTACGGAGGTCGCGAGCAGTACTTC.

The rearrangement uses TRBV7-9 and TRBJ2-2; D not resolved. CDR3 size: 15 residues. Germline V gene sequence: CDR1 SEHNR, CDR2 FQNEAQ (reference sequence). With 2 bases removed from V and 3 bases from J, the gap between germline ends came to 10 bases. CDR3: CASSLPLPDTGELFF. In DNA, the CDR3 is TGTGCCAGCAGCTTACCGCTACCGGACACCGGGGAGCTGTTTTTT.

J is TRBJ2-7 and V is TRBV27, with D unclear. Germline V gene sequence: CDR1 MNHEY, CDR2 SMNVEV (reference sequence). V lost 2 bases and J lost 3, with 5 bases in between. The CDR3 has 12 residues. The CDR3 nucleotides are TGTGCCAGCAGTTTAGGGCACTACGAGCAGTACTTC. Its translation is CASSLGHYEQYF.

The rearrangement links TRBV19 to TRBJ2-5; D may be TRBD2 (5 bases). This CDR3 is built from 14 residues. Trimming took off 7 bases at V and 5 bases at J, with 17 bases between the two ends. In germline, CDR1 is LNHDA, CDR2 SQIVND (reference sequence). CDR3 DNA sequence: TGTGCCAGTAAACCCACCTTGGGCGGGGAGACCCAGTACTTC. The encoded protein is CASKPTLGGETQYF.

This chain links TRBV7-2 with TRBJ1-6; D might be TRBD1 (5 bases). There are 15 residues in the CDR3. V lost 5 bases and J lost 13, with 21 bases in between. The germline V gene has CDR1 SGHTA and CDR2 FQGNSA. CDR3 DNA sequence: TGTGCCAGCAGCCCAAGGTGGGGGGATCGTAGGCCCCTCCACTTT. Translation gives CASSPRWGDRRPLHF.

This clone has only a few counts. The J gene is TRBJ2-3, the V gene TRBV11-2; no clear D gene. Germline lookup yields CDR1 SGHAT and CDR2 FQNNGV. V dropped 4 bases and J dropped 4 bases, with 9 bases sitting between them. The CDR3 is 13 amino acids. Here the CDR3 reads CASSSVFSDTQYF. Here the CDR3 DNA reads TGTGCCAGCAGCTCCGTTTTTTCAGATACGCAGTATTTT.

V is TRBV2 and J is TRBJ1-1; tentative D call: TRBD1 (5 bases). The germline V gene has CDR1 SNHLY and CDR2 FYNNEI. V was pared by 6 bases and J by 6 bases, with 8 bases between. This CDR3 comprises 11 residues. CDR3 residues: CASSGGAEAFF. CDR3 coding DNA: TGTGCCAGCAGCGGGGGGGCTGAAGCTTTCTTT.

The rearrangement uses TRBV6-5 and TRBJ2-7; possible D gene TRBD1, 6 bases. Per germline, CDR1 MNHEY and CDR2 SVGAGI. This CDR3 is built from 15 residues. V lost 6 bases, J lost 2 bases, and 17 bases lay in between. The CDR3 is CASSSDRTPPYEQYF. CDR3 sequence (DNA): TGTGCCAGCAGCTCCGACAGGACCCCCCCCTACGAGCAGTACTTC.

Written as DNA, the CDR3 is TGTGCCAGCAGCTTACGGCGGGGGGGTAGCACAGATACGCAGTATTTT. It is translated as CASSLRRGGSTDTQYF. The genes are TRBV5-4 and TRBJ2-3; 9 bases map to TRBD2. V lost 2 bases and J lost 0; bases outside the gene matches: 4. CDR3 size: 16 residues. Germline CDR1 and CDR2: SGHNT and YYREEE (reference sequence).

The gene calls are TRBV15 and TRBJ2-5; 7 positions match TRBD1. The J call may be mistaken, given a closer DNA end match to TRBJ2-7. The CDR3 loop spans 13 amino acids. Germline values: CDR1 LNHNV, CDR2 YYDKDF (reference sequence). CDR3 coding DNA: TGTGCCACCAGCAGTGAACAGGGGTACGAGCAGTACTTC. Amino acid sequence: CATSSEQGYEQYF.

The V gene is TRBV6-1, the J gene TRBJ2-4, with 8 nucleotides matching TRBD2. Germline V gene lookup returns CDR1 MNHNS and CDR2 SASEGT. The CDR3 contains 14 residues. In DNA form, the CDR3 reads TGTGCTACACGGGAGGGCCCAGCCAAAAACATTCAGTACTTC. It is translated as CATREGPAKNIQYF.